The present T cell receptor beta chain was sequenced within a study of PD-L1 blockade in urothelial cancer. Overall study: Beginning in about 2014, patients received atezolizumab, given as 1,200 mg intravenously every 3 weeks.

Spiking each PCR with synthetic TCR analog templates was performed. The repertoire was sequenced with immunoSEQ multiplex PCR; TCRdb's copy has only in-frame clones and lacks some. The table includes approximately 83,000 clones, over 65% detected once. Time point defined: peripheral blood 6 weeks after treatment start. Urothelial carcinoma, locally advanced or metastatic, affected the patients. A remark on this clone: Its matching antigen is unknown.

Germline V gene sequence: CDR1 ENHRY, CDR2 SYGVKD. The CDR3 totals 13 residues. The V gene lost 4 bases and the J gene lost 1 base, with 7 bases spanning the gap. Points from the study as a whole: Greater 3-week expansion of tumor-associated blood clones was recorded for durable-benefit patients.

This receptor was identified in a man aged 70-80 years with urothelial cancer. The starting material was PBMCs, obtained around atezolizumab (anti-PD-L1) treatment. The chain carries TRBV10-3 and TRBJ1-1; D unclear. CDR3 region: CAISGTKNTEAFF. CDR3 sequence (DNA): TGTGCCATCAGTGGTACAAAGAACACTGAAGCTTTCTTT.